The 26 T cell receptor beta chains in this list originate from one sample, sequenced in a study of T-cell memory formation after mild COVID-19. From the 5' RACE reads, TCRdb called clonotypes with MiXCR, one entry per CDR3 protein. The sample includes approximately 300,000 distinct CDR3 sequences, about a sixth seen only once; the top ten take more than 20%. The sequenced sample consisted of PBMCs or a T cell subset sorted from them (not recorded which). The receptors here all came from a young man who had mild COVID-19 (a few samples of this study predate the infection). Cell type and time point are not known.

The chain joins TRBV7-2 to TRBJ2-3; no reliable D call. V was pared by 1 base and J by 4 bases, with 15 bases between. Germline CDR1 SGHTA, CDR2 FQGNSA. The CDR3 is made up of 16 amino acids. CDR3 in amino acids: CASSLVRRSGPDTQYF. The CDR3 bases are TGTGCCAGCAGCTTAGTGAGGCGTTCGGGCCCAGATACGCAGTATTTT.

There are a few counts of this clonotype. J is TRBJ2-7 and V is TRBV12-3 or TRBV12-4, with D perhaps TRBD2 (6 bases). Trimming shortened V by 3 bases and J by 7 bases, and 13 bases separated the two germline ends. The CDR3 loop spans 13 amino acids. CDR3 amino acids: CASSFGGPWEQYF. Here the CDR3 DNA reads TGTGCCAGCAGTTTCGGGGGTCCGTGGGAGCAGTACTTC.

This clonotype was seen only a few times. The rearrangement uses TRBV24-1 and TRBJ2-7; 7 bases align to TRBD1. Per the germline V gene, CDR1 is KGHDR and CDR2 is SFDVKD. This CDR3 is 14 amino acids long. V was clipped by 10 bases and J by 0 bases; unmatched bases: 8. CDR3 DNA: TGTGCCACAAACCGACAGGGTAGCTCCTACGAGCAGTACTTC. It codes for CATNRQGSSYEQYF.

The chain has TRBV29-1 and TRBJ2-5; 10 bases are a match to TRBD2. This CDR3 region has 17 residues. Germline CDR1 SQVTM, CDR2 ANQGSEA. V trimming: 1 base; J trimming: 1 base; junction bases outside the gene matches: 9. CDR3 in DNA: TGCAGCGTTGAAGGAGGTCTAGCGGGGGACACCCAAGAGACCCAGTACTTC. As protein: CSVEGGLAGDTQETQYF.

This clonotype turned up a few times. The rearrangement links TRBV10-3 to TRBJ2-7; 12 bases are shared with TRBD2. Trimming took 8 bases from V and 0 from J; bases not matched to a gene: 2. The CDR3 sequence is 14 residues long. Germline lookup yields CDR1 ENHRY and CDR2 SYGVKD. The CDR3 sequence: CAIRTSGDSYEQYF. CDR3 bases: TGTGCCATCCGGACTAGCGGGGACTCCTACGAGCAGTACTTC.

This chain connects TRBV4-1 to TRBJ2-2; no reliable D call. CDR1 is MGHRA, CDR2 YSYEKL, per germline. The CDR3 loop spans 17 amino acids. V was pared by 1 base and J by 0 bases, with 12 bases between. The CDR3 loop is CASSQAQSLTNTGELFF. The CDR3 coding sequence is TGCGCCAGCAGCCAAGCGCAGTCACTAACGAACACCGGGGAGCTGTTTTTT.

The chain is built from TRBV6-2 or TRBV6-3 and TRBJ1-5; D is undetermined. CDR1 MNHEY and CDR2 SVGEGT come from the germline V gene. V was trimmed by 4 bases and J by 1 base, leaving 11 bases between them. CDR3 size: 15 residues. The CDR3 sequence: CASSWGWSSNQPQHF. The CDR3 DNA sequence: TGTGCCAGCAGTTGGGGATGGAGCAGCAATCAGCCCCAGCATTTT.

The rearrangement joins TRBV6-5 to TRBJ2-3; 11 bases agree with TRBD2. The CDR3 has 15 residues. V was pared by 5 bases and J by 8 bases, with 9 bases of the junction left unmatched. Germline V lookup: CDR1 MNHEY, CDR2 SVGAGI. CDR3 residues: CASSSTSGGLPTQYF. The CDR3 nucleotides read TGTGCCAGCAGTAGTACTAGCGGGGGCCTCCCTACGCAGTATTTT.

This clonotype showed up just a few times. The V gene is TRBV4-3, the J gene TRBJ2-7; 9 bases line up with TRBD1. CDR1 and CDR2 (germline): LGHNA, YSLEER. Trimming cost V 0 bases and J 2 bases; bases outside gene matches: 23. The CDR3 is made up of 22 amino acids. In DNA, the CDR3 is TGCGCCAGCAGCCAAGATCGGGGCTCTTTGGGACAGGGCATAACTCGCCCCTACGAGCAGTACGTC. Its protein is CASSQDRGSLGQGITRPYEQYV.

This clonotype was seen only a few times. J is TRBJ2-1 and V is TRBV7-8; 9 bases align to TRBD2. Losses at the gene ends were 5 bases for V and 8 bases for J; bases not matched to a gene: 10. Germline V lookup: CDR1 SGHVS, CDR2 FQNEAQ. The CDR3 totals 15 residues. CDR3 sequence reads: CASSPISGLAYEQFF. Written as DNA, the CDR3 is TGTGCCAGCAGCCCTATCTCGGGACTAGCTTATGAGCAGTTCTTC.

CDR3 amino acids: CASSLMGGPMNTEAFF. DNA for the CDR3: TGCGCCAGCAGCTTGATGGGGGGCCCCATGAACACTGAAGCTTTCTTT. The chain has TRBV5-1 and TRBJ1-1; the D gene is possibly TRBD1 (6 bases). The CDR3 is made up of 16 amino acids. Germline CDR1 SGHRS, CDR2 YFSETQ. Trimming stripped 1 base from V and 0 bases from J, with 13 bases between.

This chain connects TRBV12-3 or TRBV12-4 to TRBJ1-1; D possibly corresponds to TRBD1 (5 bases). The CDR3 extends over 13 amino acids. V was trimmed by 7 bases and J by 6 bases, leaving 15 bases between them. CDR3 loop: CASKNWGWAEAFF. CDR3 sequence (DNA): TGTGCCAGCAAAAACTGGGGGTGGGCTGAAGCTTTCTTT.

The genes are TRBV20-1 and TRBJ1-6; possible D gene TRBD1, 6 bases. Germline loops: CDR1 DFQATT, CDR2 SNEGSKA (reference sequence). The CDR3 length is 13 residues. V lost 5 bases and J lost 11, with 16 bases in between. Here the CDR3 DNA reads TGCAGTGCTTGGCTCCGAGGGGGACCACCCCTCCACTTT. This gives the protein CSAWLRGGPPLHF.

This clonotype turned up a few times. The J gene is TRBJ2-7, the V gene TRBV5-1; D possibly corresponds to TRBD1 (7 bases). The CDR3 sequence is 13 residues long. Germline V lookup: CDR1 SGHRS, CDR2 YFSETQ. The V end lost 4 bases, the J end lost 6 bases, and 14 bases lay between the germline ends. CDR3 in DNA: TGCGCCAGCAGCCTCAGACAGGGAGGCGAGCAGTACGTC. It specifies CASSLRQGGEQYV.

This chain connects TRBV4-2 to TRBJ1-2; D unresolved. There are 16 residues in the CDR3. V lost 0 bases, J lost 5 bases, and 16 bases lay in between. Germline CDR1 LGHNA, CDR2 YNFKEQ. The CDR3 loop is CASSQDVAGVEYGYTF. The CDR3 DNA follows: TGTGCCAGCAGCCAAGACGTCGCGGGTGTAGAATATGGCTACACCTTC.

This sequence joins TRBV7-3 and TRBJ1-1, with D perhaps matching TRBD1 (6 bases). The CDR3 consists of 14 residues. Germline lookup yields CDR1 SGHTA and CDR2 FQGTGA. The germline V and J ends were trimmed by 4 bases and 1 base, with 10 bases remaining between them. The CDR3 region has the DNA TGTGCCAGCAGCTCACAGGGTGGGAACACTGAAGCTTTCTTT. Amino acid sequence: CASSSQGGNTEAFF.

There are a few counts of this clonotype. The genes are TRBV6-2 or TRBV6-3 and TRBJ2-3; 8 positions agree with TRBD2. Trimming at V came to 6 bases and at J to 5 bases, leaving 7 bases not matched to a gene. The germline gives CDR1 MNHEY, CDR2 SVGEGT. The CDR3 sequence is 14 residues long. The CDR3 sequence: CASSDGGAIDTQYF. For the CDR3, the DNA is TGTGCCAGCAGCGACGGGGGGGCCATAGATACGCAGTATTTT.

In its sample, this clonotype was seen a few times. The rearrangement joins TRBV4-1 to TRBJ1-4; D gene ambiguous. V lost 2 bases, J lost 0 bases, and 16 bases lay in between. Germline assignment: CDR1 MGHRA and CDR2 YSYEKL. This CDR3 contains 18 residues. The CDR3 DNA follows: TGCGCCAGCAGCCAAAAGGACGGGGTATTGGCAACTAATGAAAAACTGTTTTTT. It codes for CASSQKDGVLATNEKLFF.

In this sample, this clonotype turned up a few times. This rearrangement joins TRBV5-1 to TRBJ2-7; 10 bases match TRBD1. The CDR3 totals 15 residues. CDR1 SGHRS and CDR2 YFSETQ come from the germline V gene. V lost 4 bases and J lost 5; bases outside the gene matches: 9. The CDR3 loop reads CASSTAPGQGHEQYF. In DNA, the CDR3 is TGCGCCAGCAGCACCGCTCCGGGACAGGGGCACGAGCAGTACTTC.

This clonotype was picked up a small number of times. The chain has TRBV6-5 and TRBJ1-4; 10 nucleotides agree with TRBD1. CDR1 and CDR2 from the germline V gene are MNHEY and SVGAGI. The CDR3 consists of 16 residues. The V gene end was trimmed by 7 bases and the J gene end by 6 bases; junction bases not matched to a gene: 11. CDR3 in DNA: TGTGCCAGCACCCACAGCCGAGGACAGGGGGATGAAAAACTGTTTTTT. Amino acids: CASTHSRGQGDEKLFF.

This clonotype has only a few counts. The CDR3 protein is CASSVSGAVSTDTQYF. DNA of the CDR3: TGTGCCAGCAGTGTTAGCGGGGCGGTCAGCACAGATACGCAGTATTTT. The chain is built from TRBV2 and TRBJ2-3; 8 bases match TRBD2. The CDR3 consists of 16 residues. The J segment lost 0 bases and the V segment lost 4 bases, leaving 6 bases of the junction unmatched. In germline, CDR1 is SNHLY, CDR2 FYNNEI.

This clonotype was seen many times. The chain recombines TRBV12-3 or TRBV12-4 with TRBJ1-6, with TRBD1 identical over 9 bases. V lost 7 bases and J lost 7; bases outside the gene matches: 11. This CDR3 region has 16 residues. CDR3 sequence (DNA): TGTGCCAGCACCGGACAAAACGGACAGGGGAATTCACCCCTCCACTTT. Translating it yields CASTGQNGQGNSPLHF.

The V call is TRBV18, the J call TRBJ2-7, with unresolved D. The CDR3 consists of 14 residues. With 3 bases removed from V and 2 bases from J, the gap between germline ends came to 11 bases. In germline, CDR1 is KGHSH, CDR2 LQKENI. CDR3 protein: CASSPRRSAYEQYV. CDR3 DNA: TGTGCCAGCTCACCCCGTCGGTCAGCCTACGAGCAGTACGTC.

CDR3 residues: CASSSQGVHSPLHF. In nucleotides, the CDR3 is TGTGCCAGCAGCTCCCAGGGGGTTCATTCACCCCTCCACTTT. The chain joins TRBV5-4 to TRBJ1-6; TRBD1 aligns across 7 bases. V lost 3 bases and J lost 8; bases outside the gene matches: 5. Per the germline V gene, CDR1 is SGHNT and CDR2 is YYREEE (reference sequence). CDR3 length: 14 residues.

This clonotype was seen a handful of times. The V and J genes are TRBV7-9 and TRBJ2-5; 8 nucleotides align to TRBD1. CDR3 length: 14 residues. Trimming removed 3 bases from V and 5 bases from J; junction bases left unmatched: 5. Germline assignment: CDR1 SEHNR and CDR2 FQNEAQ (reference sequence). The CDR3, as DNA: TGTGCCAGCAGCTTCGCAGGGGGCGACGAGACCCAGTACTTC. Protein: CASSFAGGDETQYF.

This sequence joins TRBV7-2 and TRBJ2-3; D tentatively fits TRBD1 or TRBD2 (6 bases each). V was cut by 5 bases and J by 4 bases, with 13 bases left in between. Germline loops: CDR1 SGHTA, CDR2 FQGNSA. The CDR3 has 14 residues. The CDR3 protein is CASSQRGASDTQYF. CDR3 sequence (DNA): TGTGCCAGCAGCCAGAGGGGGGCATCAGATACGCAGTATTTT.